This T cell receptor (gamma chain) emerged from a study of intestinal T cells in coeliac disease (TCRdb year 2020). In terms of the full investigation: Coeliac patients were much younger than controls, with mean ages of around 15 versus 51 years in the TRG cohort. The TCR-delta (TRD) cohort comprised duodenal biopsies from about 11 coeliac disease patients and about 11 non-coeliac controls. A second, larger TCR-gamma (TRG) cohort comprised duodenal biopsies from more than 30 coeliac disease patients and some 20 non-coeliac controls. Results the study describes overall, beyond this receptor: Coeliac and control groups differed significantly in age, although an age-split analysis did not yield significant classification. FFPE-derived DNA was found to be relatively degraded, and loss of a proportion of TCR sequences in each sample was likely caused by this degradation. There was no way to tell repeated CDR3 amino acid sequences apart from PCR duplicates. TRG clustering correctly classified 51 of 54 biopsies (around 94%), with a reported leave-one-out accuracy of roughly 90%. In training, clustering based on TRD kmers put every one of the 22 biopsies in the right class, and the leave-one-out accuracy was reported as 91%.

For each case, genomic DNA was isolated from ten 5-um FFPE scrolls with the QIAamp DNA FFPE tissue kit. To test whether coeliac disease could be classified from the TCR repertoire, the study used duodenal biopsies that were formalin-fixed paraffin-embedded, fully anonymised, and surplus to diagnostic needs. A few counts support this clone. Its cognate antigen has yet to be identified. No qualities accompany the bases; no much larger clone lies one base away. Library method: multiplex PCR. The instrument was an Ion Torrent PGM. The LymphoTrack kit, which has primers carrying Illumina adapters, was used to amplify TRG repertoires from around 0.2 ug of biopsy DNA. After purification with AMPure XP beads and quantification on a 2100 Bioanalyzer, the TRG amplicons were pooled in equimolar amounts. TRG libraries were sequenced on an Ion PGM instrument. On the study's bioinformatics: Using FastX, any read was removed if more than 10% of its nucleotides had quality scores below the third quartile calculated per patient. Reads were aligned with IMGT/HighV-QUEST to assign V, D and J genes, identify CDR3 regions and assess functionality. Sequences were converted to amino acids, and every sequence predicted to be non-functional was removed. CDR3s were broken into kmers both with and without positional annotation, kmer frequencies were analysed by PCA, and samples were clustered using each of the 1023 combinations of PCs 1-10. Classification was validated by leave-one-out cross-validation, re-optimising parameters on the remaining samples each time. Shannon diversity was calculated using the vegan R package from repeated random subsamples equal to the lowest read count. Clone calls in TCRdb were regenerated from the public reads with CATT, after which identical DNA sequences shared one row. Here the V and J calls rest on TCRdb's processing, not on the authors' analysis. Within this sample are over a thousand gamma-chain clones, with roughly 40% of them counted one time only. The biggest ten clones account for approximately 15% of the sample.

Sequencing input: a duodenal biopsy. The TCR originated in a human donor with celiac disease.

The CDR3 sequence is CATWDGYWGYKKLF. The DNA sequence follows: TGTGCCACCTGGGACGGGTACTGGGGGTATAAGAAACTCTTT. Here the chain combines TRGV2 and TRGJ1 or TRGJ2. Ends trimmed: V by 0 bases, J by 7 bases; bases unmatched to a gene: 9. The germline V gene gives CDR1 as EGSNGY and CDR2 as YDSYNSKV. The CDR3 runs 14 residues from the cysteine to the phenylalanine. Solely the CDR3 DNA is kept, with 42 bases framed from the first base.